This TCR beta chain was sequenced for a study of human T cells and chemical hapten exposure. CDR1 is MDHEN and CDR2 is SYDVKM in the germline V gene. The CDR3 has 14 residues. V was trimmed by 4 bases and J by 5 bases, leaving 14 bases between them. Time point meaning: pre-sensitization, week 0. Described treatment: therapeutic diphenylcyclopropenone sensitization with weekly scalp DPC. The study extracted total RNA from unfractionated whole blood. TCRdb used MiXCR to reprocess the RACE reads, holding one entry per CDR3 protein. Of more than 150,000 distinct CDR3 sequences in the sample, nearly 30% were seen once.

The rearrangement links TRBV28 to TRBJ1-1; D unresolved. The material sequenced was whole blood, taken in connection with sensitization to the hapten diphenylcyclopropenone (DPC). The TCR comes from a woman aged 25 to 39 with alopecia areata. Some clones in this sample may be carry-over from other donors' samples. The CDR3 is CASSWEGGRTEAFF. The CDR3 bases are TGTGCCAGCAGTTGGGAGGGCGGTAGGACTGAAGCTTTCTTT.